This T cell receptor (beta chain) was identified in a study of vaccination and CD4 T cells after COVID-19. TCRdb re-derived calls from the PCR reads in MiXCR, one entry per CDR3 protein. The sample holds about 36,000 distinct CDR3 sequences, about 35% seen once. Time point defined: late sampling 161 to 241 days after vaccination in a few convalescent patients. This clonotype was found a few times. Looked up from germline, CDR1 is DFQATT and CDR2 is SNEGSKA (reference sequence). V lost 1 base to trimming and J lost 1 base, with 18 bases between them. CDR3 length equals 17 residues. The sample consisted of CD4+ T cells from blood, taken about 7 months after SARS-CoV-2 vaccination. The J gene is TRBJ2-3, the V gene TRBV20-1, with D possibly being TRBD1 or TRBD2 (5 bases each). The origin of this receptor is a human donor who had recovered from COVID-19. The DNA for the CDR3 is TGCAGTGCTAGAGTTGGGGGAATAGCCAAGGGCACAGATACGCAGTATTTT. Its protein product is CSARVGGIAKGTDTQYF.